This T cell receptor beta chain was profiled in a study of blood T cells in healthy people across ages. As regards this clonotype: The antigen remains undetermined.

Regarding the study as a whole: The unsorted PBMCs prevented any conclusive comparison of naive versus antigen-experienced cells. Correlation between TCR beta diversity and naive T cell percentage was strong.

Germline-derived CDR1 and CDR2 are LGHNA and YSLEER. V lost 2 bases and J 5 bases, leaving 17 bases between the germline ends. CDR3 length: 16 residues. Primers used in a second PCR of about 6 to 11 cycles were a sample-barcoded 5' primer and a J-beta primer mix. TCRdb reprocessed the 5' RACE reads with MiXCR, giving one entry per CDR3 protein. The sample includes around 970,000 distinct CDR3 sequences, just over 50% of them seen just once. Sequencing was carried out using blood. This chain uses TRBV4-3 with TRBJ2-3; no firm D call. This TCR was sampled from a woman aged 60 to 75 in good health. This chain's CDR3 is CASSQTAGVEVDTQYF. The CDR3 bases are TGCGCCAGCAGCCAAACCGCCGGAGTTGAGGTAGATACGCAGTATTTT.